This T cell receptor (beta chain) was recovered during a study of neurological immune-mediated disorders (dated by TCRdb to between 2018 and 2020). Study-wide context: The study compared peripheral blood TCR-beta repertoires of HTLV-I-associated myelopathy (HAM/TSP) patients, multiple sclerosis patients and healthy controls using UMI-based sequencing. The roughly 99 TCR-beta libraries covered PBMC samples along with longitudinal samples, technical triplicates, and paired sorted CD4+ and CD8+ T-cell subsets. To precisely calculate how much the frequency of each individual clone varied, libraries were sequenced in technical triplicate. The cohort comprised roughly 65 subjects: about 15 HAM/TSP patients, roughly 34 multiple sclerosis patients and 20 healthy controls.

What this sample's time point label stands for: technical triplicate 1. TCR libraries for sorted subsets were made from about 1 million sorted CD4+ or CD8+ T cells. Peripheral blood was subjected to Ficoll-Hypaque density gradient centrifugation to isolate PBMCs, which were then cryopreserved in liquid nitrogen. The study also sequenced paired sorted CD4+ and CD8+ subsets from healthy controls, HAM/TSP patients and MS patients. In regard to this clonotype: The antigen this receptor binds is unknown. No base quality information exists; no much larger clone differs at one position.

The CDR3 spans 15 residues, from the cysteine through the phenylalanine. The read is trimmed to its CDR3 DNA, 45 bases read in frame from base 1. The germline V and J ends show losses of 4 bases and 4 bases respectively, and no gene match explains 7 bases of the junction. Taken from the germline V gene, the CDR1 and CDR2 loops are LGHNA and YNFKEQ. Here is what the overall study found, with its caveats: Across subjects, expanded clones never shared an identical CDR3 amino acid sequence, which suggests that the TCR-beta repertoires in every group were private. The highest TCR clonal expansion was observed in HAM/TSP patients, whereas the lowest was observed in MS patients, even when compared with healthy controls.

cDNA was synthesized by template-switch 5'RACE using a primer carrying a 10-nucleotide random unique molecular identifier by which each TCR transcript was tagged. Each sequencing run produced over 160 million TCR-beta sequences covering 15-18 subjects. The RNeasy kit was used for extraction of total RNA. TCR-beta VDJ regions were amplified with primers for the TCR constant region and the 5'RACE anchor, using the KAPA Real-time Library Amplification kit. Sample indexes and Illumina adaptors were added in a first PCR, and a second PCR then increased library yield. After purification with Ampure beads, the TCR product of roughly 650 bp was size-selected on a 2% E-gel SizeSelection system. Before pooling, library quality was assessed on a Bioanalyzer, concentration was determined with Qubit, and library quantification was performed with the Kapa Library Quantification kit. An Illumina HiSeq 2500 was used to sequence the libraries paired-end at 2 x 150 bp. To increase sequence diversity, about 23-30% phiX was spiked into each library pool. From the authors' description of their analysis: The UMI-based MiGEC pipeline processed quality-filtered reads and removed over 90% of raw TCR sequences during error correction. VDJ genes were aligned to IMGT germline references, and each clonotype was defined by a unique CDR3 amino acid sequence together with V-J genes. Clonal expansion, Shannon diversity, and CDR3 relatedness (CalcPairwiseDistances, ClusterSamples) were evaluated with VDJtools, and phylogenetic trees were built with CLCbio workbench. Using coefficient-of-variation modelling across technical triplicates, the study counted a clone as expanded if it had at least 8 unique UMIs. TCRdb reran the public reads through fastp at Q25 and MiXCR, keeping productive beta chains. Merged by CDR3 protein, the rows form single entries marked with the most common genes and DNA. The V and J calls and clone size come from TCRdb's table, not from the authors' own analysis. The sample has more than 20,000 distinct CDR3 sequences on record, 13% of them singletons. The ten largest clones take up 5.5% of the sample.

The rearranged chain carries TRBV4-2 and TRBJ1-2; 9 bases in between match TRBD1. The specimen sequenced was CD4+ T cells from blood. This TCR derives from a female donor with HTLV-1-associated myelopathy (HAM/TSP). The CDR3 region reads CASSLYRDRVYGYTF. The DNA is as follows: TGTGCCAGCAGCCTCTACCGGGACAGGGTCTATGGCTACACCTTC.